This note documents a single T cell receptor (beta chain) sequence. The CDR3 runs 15 residues. Germline CDR1 LNHDA, CDR2 SQIVND (reference sequence). V lost 9 bases and J lost 4, with 21 bases in between. These data belong to a study of T cell changes during pregnancy in multiple sclerosis. The protocol was immunoSEQ multiplex PCR, while the TCRdb copy is restricted to in-frame clones and leaves out a portion. This sample has over 45,000 clones; 85% to 90% occur once, and the top ten carry 1.4% to 1.5%. This chain joins TRBV19 and TRBJ1-1; D is possibly TRBD1 (5 bases). This material consisted of peripheral blood, taken in the first trimester of pregnancy. This clonotype was obtained from a female donor in good health, enrolled as a control in a pregnancy study. CDR3 coding DNA: TGTGCCAGGGAGGGAAAAGGGGATCCGGGCACTGAAGCTTTCTTT. It is translated as CAREGKGDPGTEAFF.